A single sample is the source of the 4 T cell receptor beta chains below, sequenced in a study of blood T cell repertoires in COVID-19 (dated by TCRdb to the early 2020s). Libraries were built with the immunoSEQ multiplex PCR assay. This is the immuneACCESS table as TCRdb keeps it, with only in-frame sequences that have V and J called. A part of the clones is gone; compared with another copy, unresolved V genes explain less than half, and the rest is unexplained. For this sample the table gives 310,000 or so clones, of which around 88% were detected only once. The ten largest clones capture about 1.2% of the sample. Specimen: peripheral blood. The receptor set was obtained from a woman in her fifties or sixties with acute or convalescent COVID-19.

The chain carries TRBV29-1 and TRBJ2-5; D is perhaps TRBD2 (7 bases). Trimming left V 3 bases short and J 5 bases short, with 10 bases between. This CDR3 is built from 12 residues. CDR1 SQVTM and CDR2 ANQGSEA come from the germline V gene. In DNA form, the CDR3 reads TGCAGCGTTGACAGGGGAGGGGAGACCCAGTACTTC. This codes for CSVDRGGETQYF.

This clone has just one count. V is TRBV30 and J is TRBJ1-1; 7 nucleotides align to TRBD1. CDR3 length: 15 amino acids. Germline V gene data show CDR1 as GTSNPN and CDR2 as SVGIG (reference sequence). V lost 0 bases and J lost 4; bases outside the gene matches: 8. The CDR3, as DNA: TGTGCCTGGAGTGTACGAGACAGGGCGCTCACTGAAGCTTTCTTT. Encoded protein: CAWSVRDRALTEAFF.

The rearrangement joins TRBV4-1 to TRBJ1-6; 7 bases align to TRBD1. The CDR3 extends over 15 amino acids. The V gene end was trimmed by 6 bases and the J gene end by 14 bases; junction bases not matched to a gene: 16. Germline V gene lookup returns CDR1 MGHRA and CDR2 YSYEKL. The CDR3 DNA follows: TGCGCCAGCAGTCATTCGGGGACAGCAGGTTTATCCCTCCACTTT. This gives the protein CASSHSGTAGLSLHF.

This clone was observed a single time. The chain carries TRBV4-2 and TRBJ2-4; 7 bases fit TRBD1. V shed 5 bases, J shed 0 bases, and the junction held 13 bases outside the gene matches. Germline values: CDR1 LGHNA, CDR2 YNFKEQ. This CDR3 has 18 amino acids. The CDR3, as DNA: TGTGCCAGCAGCTTGGGGACAGCGTCATTTATAGCCAAAAACATTCAGTACTTC. Translation: CASSLGTASFIAKNIQYF.